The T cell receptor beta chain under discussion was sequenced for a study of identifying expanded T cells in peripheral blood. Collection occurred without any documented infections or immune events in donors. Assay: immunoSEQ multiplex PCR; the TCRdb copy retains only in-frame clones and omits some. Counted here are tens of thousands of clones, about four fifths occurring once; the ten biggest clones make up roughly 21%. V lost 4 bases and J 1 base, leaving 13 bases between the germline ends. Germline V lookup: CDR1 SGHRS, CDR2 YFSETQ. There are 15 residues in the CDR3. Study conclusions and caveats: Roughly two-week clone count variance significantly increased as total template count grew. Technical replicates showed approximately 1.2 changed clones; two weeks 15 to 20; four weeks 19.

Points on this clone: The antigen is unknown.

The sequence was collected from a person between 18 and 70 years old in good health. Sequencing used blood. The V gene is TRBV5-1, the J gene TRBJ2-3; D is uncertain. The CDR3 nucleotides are TGCGCCAGCAGCATTGGAGTTAGTGGCACAGATACGCAGTATTTT. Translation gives CASSIGVSGTDTQYF. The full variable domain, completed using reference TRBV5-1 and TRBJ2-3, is KAGVTQTPRYLIKTRGQQVTLSCSPISGHRSVSWYQQTPGQGLQFLFEYFSETQRNKGNFPGRFSGRQFSNSRSEMNVSTLELGDSALYLCASSIGVSGTDTQYFGPGTRLTVL.